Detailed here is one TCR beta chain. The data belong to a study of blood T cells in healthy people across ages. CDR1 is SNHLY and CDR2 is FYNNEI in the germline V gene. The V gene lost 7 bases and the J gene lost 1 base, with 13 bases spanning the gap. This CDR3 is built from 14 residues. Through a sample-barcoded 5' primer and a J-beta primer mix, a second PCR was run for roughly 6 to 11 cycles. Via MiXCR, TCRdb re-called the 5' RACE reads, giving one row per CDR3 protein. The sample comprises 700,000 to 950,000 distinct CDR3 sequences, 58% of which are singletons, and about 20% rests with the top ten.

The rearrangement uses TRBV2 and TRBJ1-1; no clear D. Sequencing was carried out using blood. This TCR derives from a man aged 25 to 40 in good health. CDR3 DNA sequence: TGTGCCAGCATTCGAAGGTCAGAGAACACTGAAGCTTTCTTT. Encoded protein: CASIRRSENTEAFF.